One and the same sample provided the 20 T cell receptor beta chains below, sequenced in a study of vaccination effects on CD4 cells after COVID-19. Sequencing was preceded by expansion of antigen-specific CD4+ T cells with viral peptide pools in the ViraFEST assay. Subsequent to 10 days of culture, CD4+ T cells were isolated. The antigens of these receptors remain unknown. Clones were sequenced by immunoSEQ multiplex PCR, and TCRdb holds only the in-frame ones, with some missing. The repertoire consists of roughly 61,000 clones, with 75% to 85% occurring once and the leading ten covering about 2.4%. The sequencing here drew on CD4+ T cells from PBMCs cultured with HCoV-229E spike peptides, taken before COVID-19 vaccination. All receptors derive from a human donor who received a COVID-19 vaccine.

The table lists this clone with a few counts. This chain joins TRBV19 and TRBJ1-5; TRBD1 agrees at 10 bases. The germline V gene encodes CDR1 LNHDA and CDR2 SQIVND (reference sequence). V shed 8 bases and J 6 bases; nucleotides not matched to a gene: 7. CDR3 length equals 14 residues. This chain's CDR3 is CASHRQGATQPQHF. CDR3 DNA: TGTGCCAGTCACCGACAGGGGGCCACTCAGCCCCAGCATTTT.

The rearrangement joins TRBV11-2 to TRBJ2-7; 7 positions match TRBD1. Germline V gene lookup returns CDR1 SGHAT and CDR2 FQNNGV. The CDR3 totals 14 residues. V shed 5 bases, J shed 3 bases, and the junction held 7 bases outside the gene matches. The CDR3 sequence: CASSRTGQFYEQYV. The CDR3 DNA reads TGTGCCAGCAGCCGAACGGGACAGTTCTACGAGCAGTACGTC.

J is TRBJ2-4 and V is TRBV18; 12 bases are shared with TRBD1. Germline CDR1 KGHSH, CDR2 LQKENI. The V gene end was trimmed by 3 bases and the J gene end by 9 bases; junction bases not matched to a gene: 15. There are 18 residues in the CDR3. CDR3 sequence (DNA): TGTGCCAGCTCACCTTATTCCGGGACAGGGGGCGCGAGTTCCATTCAGTACTTC. Its protein is CASSPYSGTGGASSIQYF.

The V and J genes are TRBV5-4 and TRBJ2-2; D not resolved. The CDR3 is made up of 15 amino acids. V lost 0 bases and J lost 1, with 7 bases in between. Germline CDR1 is SGHNT and CDR2 is YYREEE (reference sequence). In DNA form, the CDR3 reads TGTGCCAGCAGCTTGGCCCCGCGGAACACCGGGGAGCTGTTTTTT. Its protein product is CASSLAPRNTGELFF.

This clone has only one observation. This rearrangement joins TRBV2 to TRBJ2-1; a possible D gene is TRBD2 (6 bases). Trimming removed 6 bases at V and 10 bases at J, with 19 bases between. Germline V gene data show CDR1 as SNHLY and CDR2 as FYNNEI. The CDR3 extends over 14 amino acids. The CDR3 reads CASSLILGGYEQFF. CDR3 coding DNA: TGTGCCAGCAGCCTAATACTCGGGGGTTACGAGCAGTTCTTC.

The chain is built from TRBV19 and TRBJ1-5, with a weak D call TRBD1 (5 bases). Germline CDR1 is LNHDA and CDR2 is SQIVND (reference sequence). The CDR3 loop spans 14 amino acids. The germline V and J ends were trimmed by 4 bases and 0 bases, with 7 bases remaining between them. CDR3 residues: CASSKGHSNQPQHF. The CDR3 nucleotides read TGTGCCAGTAGTAAGGGGCATAGCAATCAGCCCCAGCATTTT.

For this clone: Other DNA sequences in the sample encode the same CDR3. V and J are TRBV18 and TRBJ1-5, with 7 bases lining up with TRBD1. Germline trimming cut 6 bases from V and 1 base from J; bases unmatched to any gene: 6. This CDR3 contains 15 residues. The germline V gene has CDR1 KGHSH and CDR2 LQKENI. CDR3 protein: CASSPRTGSNQPQHF. Here the CDR3 DNA reads TGTGCCAGCTCTCCTCGGACAGGAAGCAATCAGCCCCAGCATTTT.

The table lists this clone with a count of one. CDR3 DNA: TGTGCCAGCAGTTACTCTGTAGGAAACACCATATATTTT. It encodes CASSYSVGNTIYF. The rearrangement uses TRBV6-6 and TRBJ1-3; D not certain. From germline, CDR1 is MNHNY and CDR2 SVGAGI (reference sequence). V lost 0 bases and J lost 4, with 4 bases in between. The CDR3 runs to 13 residues.

The chain recombines TRBV7-3 with TRBJ2-6, with 10 bases lining up with TRBD1. CDR1 is SGHTA, CDR2 FQGTGA, per germline. The CDR3 is made up of 18 amino acids. With V trimmed by 2 bases and J by 1 base, 5 bases remained unmatched. The CDR3 coding sequence is TGTGCCAGCAGCTTAGACAGGGGGCTCGGTTCTGGGGCCAACGTCCTGACTTTC. Translation: CASSLDRGLGSGANVLTF.

The V and J genes are TRBV6-6 and TRBJ1-1; 9 positions match TRBD1. This CDR3 is built from 12 residues. V dropped 6 bases and J dropped 9; count of bases not matched to a gene: 5. CDR1 is MNHNY and CDR2 is SVGAGI in the germline V gene (reference sequence). CDR3 coding DNA: TGTGCCAGCAGCCTGAACAGGGGGCAAGCTTTCTTT. Amino acid sequence: CASSLNRGQAFF.

The genes are TRBV19 and TRBJ2-5; no clear D. V was clipped by 5 bases and J by 2 bases, with 3 bases between them. The CDR3 covers 11 residues. Germline V gene lookup returns CDR1 LNHDA and CDR2 SQIVND (reference sequence). For the CDR3, the DNA is TGTGCCAGTAGTGCTCAAGAGACCCAGTACTTC. Its translation: CASSAQETQYF. The full variable domain, with the rest looked up from reference TRBV19 and TRBJ2-5, is DGGITQSPKYLFRKEGQNVTLSCEQNLNHDAMYWYRQDPGQGLRLIYYSQIVNDFQKGDIAEGYSVSREKKESFPLTVTSAQKNPTAFYLCASSAQETQYFGPGTRLLVL.

The chain employs TRBV18 and TRBJ2-7, with 8 bases that match TRBD1. After removal of 3 bases from V and 9 bases from J, the junction contained 7 bases not matched to a gene. CDR1 is KGHSH, CDR2 LQKENI, per germline. The CDR3 is 13 amino acids. The CDR3 region is CASSPGTGQRQYV. CDR3 nucleotides: TGTGCCAGCTCACCCGGGACAGGACAGAGGCAGTACGTC.

The V gene is TRBV6-5, the J gene TRBJ2-5, with 10 bases aligning to TRBD1. The germline gives CDR1 MNHEY, CDR2 SVGAGI. Trimming at V came to 4 bases and at J to 3 bases, leaving 2 bases not matched to a gene. This CDR3 region has 14 residues. The CDR3 is CASSSGTGEETQYF. CDR3 DNA: TGTGCCAGCAGTTCGGGGACAGGGGAAGAGACCCAGTACTTC.

The genes are TRBV5-1 and TRBJ2-1; D might be TRBD1 (6 bases). V dropped 7 bases and J dropped 6 bases, with 17 bases sitting between them. This CDR3 is 14 amino acids long. Germline V gives CDR1 SGHRS, CDR2 YFSETQ. CDR3 region: CASVQGSPGNEQFF. As DNA, the CDR3 is TGCGCCAGCGTCCAGGGGAGCCCGGGCAATGAGCAGTTCTTC.

The rearrangement joins TRBV7-2 to TRBJ1-3; D ambiguous. The V end was cut by 2 bases, the J end by 4 bases, with 12 bases between. Per germline, CDR1 SGHTA and CDR2 FQGNSA. This CDR3 has 15 residues. CDR3 coding DNA: TGTGCCAGCAGCTTACCTGGAGGGCTAGGAAACACCATATATTTT. Amino acids: CASSLPGGLGNTIYF. The full variable domain, completed using reference TRBV7-2 and TRBJ1-3, is GAGVSQSPSNKVTEKGKDVELRCDPISGHTALYWYRQSLGQGLEFLIYFQGNSAPDKSGLPSDRFSAERTGGSVSTLTIQRTQQEDSAVYLCASSLPGGLGNTIYFGEGSWLTVV.

The chain carries TRBV9 and TRBJ2-3; the D gene could be TRBD1 or TRBD2 (6 bases each). The germline gives CDR1 SGDLS, CDR2 YYNGEE. CDR3 length: 18 residues. V was pared by 0 bases and J by 2 bases, with 19 bases between. CDR3 sequence: CASSVATRGGPFTDTQYF. DNA for the CDR3: TGTGCCAGCAGCGTAGCTACGCGAGGGGGGCCCTTCACAGATACGCAGTATTTT.

This chain links TRBV19 with TRBJ2-3; D unresolved. The germline gives CDR1 LNHDA, CDR2 SQIVND (reference sequence). V lost 6 bases and J 4 bases, leaving 11 bases between the germline ends. The CDR3 extends over 13 amino acids. Here the CDR3 reads CASSLGLPDTQYF. The CDR3 coding sequence is TGTGCCAGTAGCCTCGGTTTGCCAGATACGCAGTATTTT.

This clone was detected a few times. The chain joins TRBV6-6 to TRBJ1-1; perhaps TRBD1 as D (6 bases). The CDR3 contains 15 residues. Germline values: CDR1 MNHNY, CDR2 SVGAGI (reference sequence). V lost 7 bases and J 0 bases, leaving 15 bases between the germline ends. The CDR3 region is CASNPSDSLNTEAFF. The DNA for the CDR3 is TGTGCCAGCAACCCATCGGACAGTCTGAACACTGAAGCTTTCTTT.

J is TRBJ1-3 and V is TRBV27, with 7 nucleotides matching TRBD1. After removal of 5 bases from V and 2 bases from J, the junction contained 12 bases not matched to a gene. This CDR3 has 17 residues. Germline CDR1 and CDR2: MNHEY and SMNVEV (reference sequence). CDR3 sequence (DNA): TGTGCCAGCAGTCCCCGGAGAGGGGGCGCGACTGGAAACACCATATATTTT. As protein: CASSPRRGGATGNTIYF.

This clone showed up just once. The chain couples TRBV14 to TRBJ2-2; 10 positions agree with TRBD2. The V gene's germline CDR1 is SGHDN and CDR2 FVKESK. This CDR3 comprises 16 residues. The ends lost 4 bases at V and 1 base at J; junction bases unmatched: 3. The CDR3 here is CASSPRLAGNTGELFF. The CDR3 DNA sequence: TGTGCCAGCAGCCCACGACTAGCGGGGAACACCGGGGAGCTGTTTTTT. Supplemented by reference TRBV14 and TRBJ2-2, the full variable domain reads EAGVTQFPSHSVIEKGQTVTLRCDPISGHDNLYWYRRVMGKEIKFLLHFVKESKQDESGMPNNRFLAERTGGTYSTLKVQPAELEDSGVYFCASSPRLAGNTGELFFGEGSRLTVL.